This entry describes one TCR beta chain. Per the original data handling: It was from reference gene primer amplification that nucleated cell counts were estimated. Measured with immunoSEQ multiplex PCR; TCRdb has only the in-frame clones, and not every one. From that table come the V and J calls and clone size; the DNA was used to work out D and trimming. The table records about 73,000 clones, roughly 89% of them present only once. This sample is part of a study of blood T cell repertoires in COVID-19. Turning to the study itself: COVID-19 samples from acute and convalescent phases originated in the United States, Italy and Spain. Sources were T cells, B-cell-depleted T cells, or PBMCs; the material itself was cDNA or gDNA.

This CDR3 contains 15 residues. Looked up from germline, CDR1 is MGHRA and CDR2 is YSYEKL. The ends were cut back, 2 bases at V and 2 bases at J, with 12 bases in the middle. The source of this sequence is a man at least 80 years old with acute or convalescent COVID-19. What was sequenced was peripheral blood. This chain connects TRBV4-1 to TRBJ1-2; D is unclear. For the CDR3, the DNA is TGCGCCAGCAGCCAAACTCCGACTGGAAACTATGGCTACACCTTC. This gives the protein CASSQTPTGNYGYTF.